A selection of T cell receptor beta chains follows, all from one sample in a study of OX40 agonist ivuxolimab in advanced cancers. TCRdb's copy holds only in-frame clones and misses some; the assay was immunoSEQ multiplex PCR. This table holds about 83,000 clones, around 80% found once. Material: CD4+ or CD8+ T cells sorted from blood, obtained in a trial of the OX40 agonist ivuxolimab. These receptors all stem from an adult with an advanced solid tumor such as melanoma, head and neck, liver or kidney cancer. Both conserved end residues are part of each CDR3. A D gene is named only where the DNA matches it firmly. Where a row states a size, it is once, few, many or the class of an expanded clone; other rows omit it.

V gene: TRBV19; clone size: once; J gene: TRBJ2-2; D gene: TRBD1; CDR3 DNA: TGTGCCAGTAGTACGACAGGGTATACCGGGGAGCTGTTTTTT; CDR3 protein: CASSTTGYTGELFF
V gene: TRBV2; clone size: -; J gene: TRBJ2-5; D gene: -; CDR3 DNA: TGTGCCAGCACCCTAAGGCCGGGGACGGGAGAGACCCAGTACTTC; CDR3 protein: CASTLRPGTGETQYF
V gene: TRBV4-3; clone size: -; J gene: TRBJ2-7; D gene: TRBD1; CDR3 DNA: TGCGCCAGCAGCCGATCCGGGACAGGGATCTACGAGCAGTACTTC; CDR3 protein: CASSRSGTGIYEQYF
V gene: TRBV13; clone size: -; J gene: TRBJ1-2; D gene: -; CDR3 DNA: TGTGCCAGCAGCCTCTCACGAGGCTGGGGCTATGGCTACACCTTC; CDR3 protein: CASSLSRGWGYGYTF
V gene: TRBV5-4; clone size: -; J gene: TRBJ2-1; D gene: TRBD2; CDR3 DNA: TGTGCCTCCAAGCGGGGGGGCAATGAGCAGTTCTTC; CDR3 protein: CASKRGGNEQFF
V gene: TRBV30; clone size: -; J gene: TRBJ2-7; D gene: -; CDR3 DNA: TGTGCCTGGCGTGGGGACTCCTACGAGCAGTACTTC; CDR3 protein: CAWRGDSYEQYF
V gene: TRBV10-3; clone size: -; J gene: TRBJ2-3; D gene: TRBD2; CDR3 DNA: TGTGCCATCAGTGAGAAGCGGGGGGGCACAGATACGCAGTATTTT; CDR3 protein: CAISEKRGGTDTQYF
V gene: TRBV27; clone size: few; J gene: TRBJ1-2; D gene: -; CDR3 DNA: TGTGCCAGCAGTTTAGAGGGGCGGGGTGGCTACACCTTC; CDR3 protein: CASSLEGRGGYTF
V gene: TRBV7-7; clone size: -; J gene: TRBJ1-1; D gene: -; CDR3 DNA: TGTGCCAGCAGCTTAACAGAGAACACTGAAGCTTTCTTT; CDR3 protein: CASSLTENTEAFF
V gene: TRBV5-4; clone size: -; J gene: TRBJ1-4; D gene: TRBD1; CDR3 DNA: TGTGCCAGCAGCTACGAAGGACAGGGGGCTAATGAAAAACTGTTTTTT; CDR3 protein: CASSYEGQGANEKLFF
V gene: TRBV7-8; clone size: -; J gene: TRBJ1-5; D gene: -; CDR3 DNA: TGTGCCAGCAGCCCCACCGGGACTTTCAATCAGCCCCAGCATTTT; CDR3 protein: CASSPTGTFNQPQHF
V gene: TRBV21-1; clone size: -; J gene: TRBJ2-4; D gene: -; CDR3 DNA: TGTGCCAGCAGCAAAGTTGGGTACCAAACCAAAAACATTCAGTACTTC; CDR3 protein: CASSKVGYQTKNIQYF
V gene: TRBV9; clone size: -; J gene: TRBJ2-5; D gene: -; CDR3 DNA: TGTGCCAGCAGCGTGGCGGATCATTTACAAGAGACCCAGTACTTC; CDR3 protein: CASSVADHLQETQYF
V gene: TRBV11-3; clone size: -; J gene: TRBJ2-4; D gene: -; CDR3 DNA: TGTGCCAGCAGCTTAGGGATGGGGGCCTTCCAGTACTTC; CDR3 protein: CASSLGMGAFQYF
V gene: TRBV19; clone size: -; J gene: TRBJ2-2; D gene: TRBD2; CDR3 DNA: TGTGCCAGTAGTATAGAACGGGGCGGGGGTTTCACCGGGGAGCTGTTTTTT; CDR3 protein: CASSIERGGGFTGELFF
V gene: TRBV5-1; clone size: -; J gene: TRBJ1-2; D gene: -; CDR3 DNA: TGCGCCAGCAGCTTGGAATACAGGACTAACTATGGCTACACCTTC; CDR3 protein: CASSLEYRTNYGYTF
V gene: TRBV19; clone size: -; J gene: TRBJ1-4; D gene: TRBD1; CDR3 DNA: TGTGCCAGTAACCGGGACAGGGTGGATGAAAAACTGTTTTTT; CDR3 protein: CASNRDRVDEKLFF
V gene: TRBV7-2; clone size: -; J gene: TRBJ2-3; D gene: -; CDR3 DNA: TGTGCCAGCAGCTTAGAGGTTGGGGCGGATACGCAGTATTTT; CDR3 protein: CASSLEVGADTQYF
V gene: TRBV5-1; clone size: -; J gene: TRBJ1-1; D gene: -; CDR3 DNA: TGCGCCAGCAGCGCCGGGACACGTGAAGCTTTCTTT; CDR3 protein: CASSAGTREAFF
V gene: TRBV7-8; clone size: once; J gene: TRBJ2-7; D gene: TRBD1; CDR3 DNA: TGTGCCAGCAGCTTAGAGACAGGGGGGAACTACGAGCAGTACTTC; CDR3 protein: CASSLETGGNYEQYF
V gene: TRBV28; clone size: -; J gene: TRBJ1-1; D gene: -; CDR3 DNA: TGTGCCAGCAGTTTCCCCAACATGAACACTGAAGCTTTCTTT; CDR3 protein: CASSFPNMNTEAFF
V gene: TRBV6-5; clone size: -; J gene: TRBJ1-6; D gene: -; CDR3 DNA: TGTGCCAGCAGAGCAGATTATAATTCACCCCTCCACTTT; CDR3 protein: CASRADYNSPLHF